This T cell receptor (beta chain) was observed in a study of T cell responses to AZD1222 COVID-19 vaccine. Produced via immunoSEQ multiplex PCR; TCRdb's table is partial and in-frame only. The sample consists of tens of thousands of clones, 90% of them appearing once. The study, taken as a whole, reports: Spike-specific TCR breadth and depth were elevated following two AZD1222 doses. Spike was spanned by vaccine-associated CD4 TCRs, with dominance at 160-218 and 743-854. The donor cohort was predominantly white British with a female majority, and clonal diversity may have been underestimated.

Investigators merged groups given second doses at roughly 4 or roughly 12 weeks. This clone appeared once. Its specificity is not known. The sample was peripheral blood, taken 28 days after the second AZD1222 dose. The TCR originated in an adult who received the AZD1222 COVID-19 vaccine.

The CDR3 is CAISEQGAGNTIYF. The CDR3 nucleotides are TGTGCCATCAGTGAACAGGGAGCTGGAAACACCATATATTTT. The rearrangement links TRBV10-3 to TRBJ1-3; possible D gene TRBD1, 6 bases. Looked up from germline, CDR1 is ENHRY and CDR2 is SYGVKD. Trimming took 3 bases from V and 2 from J, leaving 8 bases between them. The CDR3 sequence is 14 residues long.